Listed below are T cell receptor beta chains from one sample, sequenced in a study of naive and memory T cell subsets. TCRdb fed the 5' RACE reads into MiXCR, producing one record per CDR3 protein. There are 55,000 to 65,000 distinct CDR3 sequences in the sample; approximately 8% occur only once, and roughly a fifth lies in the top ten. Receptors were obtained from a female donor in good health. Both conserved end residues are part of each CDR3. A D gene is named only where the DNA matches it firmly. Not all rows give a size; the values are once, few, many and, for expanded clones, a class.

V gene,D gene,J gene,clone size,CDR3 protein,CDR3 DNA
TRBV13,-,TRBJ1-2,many,CASSLVGGDGLYGYTF,TGTGCCAGCAGCTTAGTGGGAGGTGACGGACTATATGGCTACACCTTC
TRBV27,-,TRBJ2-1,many,CASSNRGNEQFF,TGTGCCAGCAGTAACCGGGGCAATGAGCAGTTCTTC
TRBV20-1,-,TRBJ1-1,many,CSASLDRDMGTEAFF,TGCAGTGCTAGTCTGGACCGGGACATGGGCACTGAAGCTTTCTTT
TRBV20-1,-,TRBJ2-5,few,CSGQEDRPQETQYF,TGCAGTGGGCAAGAGGACAGACCACAAGAGACCCAGTACTTC
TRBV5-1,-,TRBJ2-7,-,CASSGKDGGYYYEQYF,TGCGCCAGCAGCGGAAAGGACGGCGGGTACTACTACGAGCAGTACTTC
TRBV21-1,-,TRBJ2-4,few,CASSKWGFGGREDENIQYF,TGTGCCAGCAGCAAATGGGGCTTCGGCGGGAGAGAGGACGAAAACATTCAGTACTTC
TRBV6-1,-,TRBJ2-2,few,CASRGENTGELFF,TGTGCCAGCAGAGGAGAAAACACCGGGGAGCTGTTTTTT
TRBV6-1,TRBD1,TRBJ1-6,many,CASRTRGLENSPLHF,TGTGCCAGCAGGACGAGGGGGCTCGAGAATTCACCCCTCCACTTT
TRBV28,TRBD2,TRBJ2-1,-,CASIPGTSGRPDIDEQFF,TGTGCCAGCATTCCCGGGACTAGCGGGAGGCCCGATATAGATGAGCAGTTCTTC
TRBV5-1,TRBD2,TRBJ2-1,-,CASSQRLADNNEQFF,TGCGCCAGCAGCCAAAGACTAGCGGATAACAATGAGCAGTTCTTC
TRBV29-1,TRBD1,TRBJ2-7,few,CSVADRGDYEQYF,TGCAGCGTCGCGGACAGGGGGGACTACGAGCAGTACTTC
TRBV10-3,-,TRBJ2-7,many,CAISGSRAAASYEQYF,TGTGCCATCAGTGGATCGAGGGCAGCTGCGTCCTACGAGCAGTACTTC
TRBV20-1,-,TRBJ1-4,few,CSARSLVSNEKLFF,TGCAGTGCTAGGTCGCTGGTCTCTAATGAAAAACTGTTTTTT
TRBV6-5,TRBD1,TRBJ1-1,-,CASSSPRDRVTSEAFF,TGTGCCAGCAGTTCACCAAGGGACAGGGTTACTTCTGAAGCTTTCTTT
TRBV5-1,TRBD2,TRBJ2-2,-,CASSAPGGTGELFF,TGCGCCAGCAGCGCACCGGGGGGCACCGGGGAGCTGTTTTTT
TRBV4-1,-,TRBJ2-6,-,CASSQVGTGANVLTF,TGCGCCAGCAGCCAAGTAGGGACTGGGGCCAACGTCCTGACTTTC
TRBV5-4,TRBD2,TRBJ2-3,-,CASSSTSGGSTDTQYF,TGTGCCAGCAGCTCAACTAGCGGGGGTAGCACAGATACGCAGTATTTT
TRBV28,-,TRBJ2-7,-,CASSGVTGPSMGEQYF,TGTGCCAGCAGTGGAGTGACCGGACCCTCAATGGGCGAGCAGTACTTC
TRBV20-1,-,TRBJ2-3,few,CSAATITDTQYF,TGCAGTGCGGCGACTATCACAGATACGCAGTATTTT
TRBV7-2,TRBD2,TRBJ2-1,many,CASSTGLAGEQFF,TGTGCCAGCAGCACCGGACTAGCGGGTGAGCAGTTCTTC
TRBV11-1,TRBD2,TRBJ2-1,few,CASSLGLAANNEQFF,TGTGCCAGCAGCTTGGGGCTAGCGGCTAACAATGAGCAGTTCTTC
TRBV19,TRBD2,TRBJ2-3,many,CASSVLAGGSDTQYF,TGTGCCAGTAGTGTGCTAGCGGGAGGATCAGATACGCAGTATTTT